Listed below are T cell receptor beta chains from one sample, sequenced in a study of CD8 T cells in Susac syndrome. TCRdb fed the immunoSEQ multiplex PCR reads into MiXCR, producing one record per CDR3 protein. Among about 400,000 distinct CDR3 sequences listed, approximately 85% were seen once. Sequenced material: CD8+ T cells from PBMCs. Receptors originate from a human donor with multiple sclerosis. CDR3s leave out the opening cysteine and the closing phenylalanine or tryptophan.

v_call: TRBV6-5
j_call: TRBJ2-6
cdr3_aa: ASIPLPSGANVLT

v_call: TRBV18
j_call: TRBJ1-6
cdr3_aa: ASSRPESPLH

v_call: TRBV11-2
j_call: TRBJ2-7
cdr3_aa: ASSPRPGEQY

v_call: TRBV2
j_call: TRBJ2-7
cdr3_aa: ASLGQGYEQY

v_call: TRBV11-2
j_call: TRBJ2-1
cdr3_aa: ASSLHAGGRNEQF

v_call: TRBV9
j_call: TRBJ2-1
cdr3_aa: ASSVEGSGYNEQF

v_call: TRBV30
j_call: TRBJ2-4
cdr3_aa: AWEGSKNIQY

v_call: TRBV13
j_call: TRBJ2-1
cdr3_aa: ASSSIDFDEQF

v_call: TRBV9
j_call: TRBJ1-4
cdr3_aa: ASSVSTPGQGKLF

v_call: TRBV2
j_call: TRBJ2-1
cdr3_aa: ASIFVNEQF

v_call: TRBV6-1
j_call: TRBJ1-5
cdr3_aa: ASSGADRSNQPQH

v_call: TRBV2
j_call: TRBJ1-1
cdr3_aa: ASSPRPGRNTEAF

v_call: TRBV12-3/TRBV12-4
j_call: TRBJ2-1
cdr3_aa: ASTSGSNNEQF

v_call: TRBV6-1
j_call: TRBJ2-1
cdr3_aa: ASASPLDNEQF

v_call: TRBV4-1
j_call: TRBJ2-7
cdr3_aa: ASSRTGTGGIYEQY

v_call: TRBV7-8
j_call: TRBJ2-1
cdr3_aa: ASPHEGDEQF

v_call: TRBV25-1
j_call: TRBJ2-2
cdr3_aa: ASKGDNANTGELF

v_call: TRBV28
j_call: TRBJ2-7
cdr3_aa: ASSTTGGLSYEQY

v_call: TRBV7-9
j_call: TRBJ2-3
cdr3_aa: ASTPGLAESPDTQY

v_call: TRBV6-1
j_call: TRBJ2-7
cdr3_aa: ASTEGGLEQY

v_call: TRBV6-4
j_call: TRBJ2-3
cdr3_aa: ASSGSSGSTDTQY

v_call: TRBV12-3/TRBV12-4
j_call: TRBJ2-7
cdr3_aa: ASSSPLKDGTYEQY

v_call: TRBV4-1
j_call: TRBJ1-5
cdr3_aa: ASSQDEKGVRPNQPQH

v_call: TRBV27
j_call: TRBJ1-5
cdr3_aa: ASSFTSGANQPQH

v_call: TRBV7-2
j_call: TRBJ1-1
cdr3_aa: ASSLARANTEAF

v_call: TRBV19
j_call: TRBJ1-2
cdr3_aa: ASSSREILYGYT

v_call: TRBV7-9
j_call: TRBJ2-7
cdr3_aa: ASSSRGGRPANEQY

v_call: TRBV30
j_call: TRBJ2-2
cdr3_aa: ACKEGLAGNTGELF

v_call: TRBV19
j_call: TRBJ2-7
cdr3_aa: ASRAGTGEYEQY

v_call: TRBV5-4
j_call: TRBJ2-5
cdr3_aa: ASSTIGGYQETQY

v_call: TRBV19
j_call: TRBJ1-1
cdr3_aa: ASNIPEGTTEAF

v_call: TRBV27
j_call: TRBJ1-5
cdr3_aa: ASSLARDQPQH

v_call: TRBV19
j_call: TRBJ1-2
cdr3_aa: ASLQTGGLYGYT

v_call: TRBV28
j_call: TRBJ1-1
cdr3_aa: ASSSQDSLNTEAF

v_call: TRBV7-9
j_call: TRBJ2-3
cdr3_aa: ASSGAGRPSDTQY

v_call: TRBV27
j_call: TRBJ2-5
cdr3_aa: ASLDRDRGAQY

v_call: TRBV29-1
j_call: TRBJ2-1
cdr3_aa: SVDGSGKFDEQF